This T cell receptor (beta chain) originates from a study of cytomegalovirus exposure and HLA in healthy donors. Whole-study results and caveats: A later analysis reportedly identified an Asian-associated ancestry cluster as carrying fewer N-insertions than the 666-donor mean. A later analysis found TCR association rates differed by HLA locus, highest for DRB1 and lowest for HLA-C.

With respect to this clone: Its antigen is still unknown.

This CDR3 comprises 17 residues. Trimming at V came to 2 bases and at J to 5 bases, leaving 11 bases not matched to a gene. Germline V gives CDR1 SGDLS, CDR2 YYNGEE. PCR primers comprised 60 Vbeta and 13 Jbeta primers. Method: immunoSEQ multiplex PCR; TCRdb's copy keeps in-frame clones and lacks some. The sample lists 210,000 or so clones, roughly 80% occurring once. The sequenced material came from PBMCs. This clonotype was sampled from a man in his forties or fifties in good health and CMV-seronegative. The chain joins TRBV9 to TRBJ2-5; 11 nucleotides agree with TRBD2. Written as DNA, the CDR3 is TGTGCCAGCAGCGTGGGGGAACTAGCGGGAGTGGGTGAGACCCAGTACTTC. Translating it yields CASSVGELAGVGETQYF. Variable domain in full (rest from reference TRBV9 and TRBJ2-5): DSGVTQTPKHLITATGQRVTLRCSPRSGDLSVYWYQQSLDQGLQFLIQYYNGEERAKGNILERFSAQQFPDLHSELNLSSLELGDSALYFCASSVGELAGVGETQYFGPGTRLLVL.